This entry lists 25 T cell receptor beta chains sequenced from one sample in a study of blood T cell repertoires in COVID-19. Data came from immunoSEQ multiplex PCR; TCRdb stores just in-frame clones and leaves some out. The data show roughly 340,000 clones, over 75% seen once. The sequencing sample was made of PBMCs or T cells enriched from blood (not recorded which). The receptors derive from a man younger than 35 who had recovered from COVID-19.

The chain has TRBV28 and TRBJ2-1; TRBD2 matches at 12 bases. The J segment lost 3 bases and the V segment lost 2 bases, leaving 5 bases of the junction unmatched. Germline V CDR1 and CDR2: MDHEN, SYDVKM. This CDR3 has 17 residues. CDR3 protein: CASSLRLAGGFYNEQFF. The CDR3 DNA reads as TGTGCCAGCAGTTTAAGGCTAGCGGGAGGGTTCTACAATGAGCAGTTCTTC.

The J gene is TRBJ2-5, the V gene TRBV6-1; weak D call: TRBD2 (5 bases). Trimming cost V 4 bases and J 0 bases, with 15 bases left between them. The length of the CDR3 is 16 residues. Per germline, CDR1 MNHNS and CDR2 SASEGT. The DNA for the CDR3 is TGTGCCAGCAGTGGCCTGGTGAGACTAAACCAAGAGACCCAGTACTTC. It translates to CASSGLVRLNQETQYF.

The rearrangement joins TRBV5-8 to TRBJ1-5; D remains unclear. Germline CDR1 and CDR2: SGHTS and YDEGEE. The CDR3 consists of 12 residues. V was pared by 2 bases and J by 7 bases, with 7 bases between. The CDR3 loop reads CASSFPGQPQHF. DNA of the CDR3: TGTGCCAGCAGCTTCCCGGGACAGCCCCAGCATTTT.

The chain employs TRBV2 and TRBJ1-4; perhaps TRBD1 as D (6 bases). CDR3 length: 15 amino acids. CDR1 and CDR2 from the germline V gene are SNHLY and FYNNEI. Trimming removed 5 bases from V and 11 bases from J, with 21 bases in between. CDR3 bases: TGTGCCAGCAGTCGAACAGGGTTATCATTAGAGAAACTGTTTTTT. Translation gives CASSRTGLSLEKLFF.

The chain joins TRBV28 to TRBJ2-1, with D maybe TRBD2 (6 bases). This CDR3 comprises 15 residues. Trimming removed 5 bases at V and 8 bases at J, with 19 bases between. Germline lookup yields CDR1 MDHEN and CDR2 SYDVKM. CDR3 sequence: CASSGRGAEDYEQFF. The CDR3 nucleotides read TGTGCCAGCAGTGGGCGCGGGGCAGAGGATTATGAGCAGTTCTTC.

V and J are TRBV5-6 and TRBJ1-5; a weak D match, TRBD1 (5 bases). Between the trimmed V and J ends, which lost 1 base and 3 bases, there was a span of 11 bases. The length of the CDR3 is 15 residues. Per the germline V gene, CDR1 is SGHDT and CDR2 is YYEEEE. CDR3 nucleotide sequence: TGTGCCAGCAGCTTGTTTCGACAGACCAATCAGCCCCAGCATTTT. Its translation is CASSLFRQTNQPQHF. Full variable domain (missing parts from reference TRBV5-6 and TRBJ1-5): DAGVTQSPTHLIKTRGQQVTLRCSPKSGHDTVSWYQQALGQGPQFIFQYYEEEERQRGNFPDRFSGHQFPNYSSELNVNALLLGDSALYLCASSLFRQTNQPQHFGDGTRLSIL.

This chain uses TRBV11-2 with TRBJ1-5; 7 nucleotides line up with TRBD1. The CDR3 loop spans 15 amino acids. Germline CDR1 SGHAT, CDR2 FQNNGV. V shed 2 bases and J 7 bases; nucleotides not matched to a gene: 8. The DNA of the CDR3 is TGTGCCAGCAGCTTAAAGGGGGACAGCAGGCAGCCCCAGCATTTT. This sequence encodes CASSLKGDSRQPQHF.

The chain links TRBV27 to TRBJ1-5, with D maybe TRBD1 (5 bases). CDR1 is MNHEY, CDR2 SMNVEV, per germline (reference sequence). V lost 5 bases and J lost 0, with 14 bases in between. The CDR3 contains 16 residues. The CDR3 DNA is TGTGCCAGCAGTGAGTCAGGGCGGTATAGCAATCAGCCCCAGCATTTT. This sequence encodes CASSESGRYSNQPQHF.

This clone has just one count. The rearrangement links TRBV18 to TRBJ1-1; no reliable D call. CDR3 length: 15 amino acids. V shed 3 bases and J shed 0 bases, with 11 bases lying between them. Germline CDR1 and CDR2: KGHSH and LQKENI. The CDR3 bases are TGTGCCAGCTCACCCTCTCCGGGGATGAACACTGAAGCTTTCTTT. As protein: CASSPSPGMNTEAFF.

This rearrangement joins TRBV30 to TRBJ2-5; TRBD1 agrees at 10 bases. Germline V lookup: CDR1 GTSNPN, CDR2 SVGIG (reference sequence). With 4 bases clipped from V and 4 bases from J, the junction kept 6 bases outside the gene matches. The CDR3 consists of 14 residues. In DNA, the CDR3 is TGTGCCTGGAACACGGGGACAGGGGCAGAGACCCAGTACTTC. Its translation is CAWNTGTGAETQYF.

The gene calls are TRBV9 and TRBJ1-1, with D tentatively TRBD1 (5 bases). Germline CDR1 and CDR2: SGDLS and YYNGEE. V was pared by 1 base and J by 3 bases, with 10 bases between. CDR3 length equals 14 residues. The CDR3 spells CASSVSPGDTEAFF. Written as DNA, the CDR3 is TGTGCCAGCAGCGTATCCCCGGGGGACACTGAAGCTTTCTTT. The variable domain in full, completed from reference TRBV9 and TRBJ1-1, reads DSGVTQTPKHLITATGQRVTLRCSPRSGDLSVYWYQQSLDQGLQFLIQYYNGEERAKGNILERFSAQQFPDLHSELNLSSLELGDSALYFCASSVSPGDTEAFFGQGTRLTVV.

The genes are TRBV3-1 (or the pseudogene TRBV3-2) and TRBJ2-7; 9 bases align to TRBD1. V lost 4 bases and J lost 7; bases outside the gene matches: 5. Germline CDR1 is LGHDT and CDR2 is YNNKEL (reference sequence). The CDR3 length is 13 residues. Written as DNA, the CDR3 is TGTGCCAGCAGCCGGGGGACAGGGCGAGAGCAGTACTTC. It is translated as CASSRGTGREQYF.

This clone was counted once. The chain is built from TRBV28 and TRBJ1-6, with 9 bases that match TRBD1. This CDR3 has 19 residues. J was trimmed by 8 bases and V by 6 bases; bases with no gene match: 20. Per germline, CDR1 MDHEN and CDR2 SYDVKM. This CDR3 is CASRPTSPLDRGEYSPLHF. In nucleotides, the CDR3 is TGTGCCAGCAGGCCCACCTCTCCCCTGGACAGGGGAGAATATTCACCCCTCCACTTT. The complete variable domain, with remaining parts taken from reference TRBV28 and TRBJ1-6, reads DVKVTQSSRYLVKRTGEKVFLECVQDMDHENMFWYRQDPGLGLRLIYFSYDVKMKEKGDIPEGYSVSREKKERFSLILESASTNQTSMYLCASRPTSPLDRGEYSPLHFGNGTRLTVT.

The chain employs TRBV2 and TRBJ1-5; D is undetermined. The CDR3 extends over 14 amino acids. V shed 0 bases and J shed 6 bases, with 9 bases lying between them. The germline CDR1 and CDR2 sequences are SNHLY and FYNNEI. This CDR3 is CASSEALGGQPQHF. The DNA for the CDR3 is TGTGCCAGCAGTGAAGCCCTGGGAGGTCAGCCCCAGCATTTT.

The chain has TRBV3-1 (or the pseudogene TRBV3-2) and TRBJ2-5, with D perhaps TRBD2 (7 bases). Germline-derived CDR1 and CDR2 are LGHDT and YNNKEL (reference sequence). The CDR3 sequence is 16 residues long. The V end lost 0 bases, the J end lost 5 bases, and 16 bases lay between the germline ends. CDR3 DNA sequence: TGTGCCAGCAGCCAAGATATGGGGGGGGCCGGTGAGACCCAGTACTTC. The encoded protein is CASSQDMGGAGETQYF.

The V and J genes are TRBV2 and TRBJ2-3; 11 nucleotides agree with TRBD2. The CDR3 runs to 14 residues. V was clipped by 4 bases and J by 5 bases; unmatched bases: 2. Germline-derived CDR1 and CDR2 are SNHLY and FYNNEI. The CDR3 reads CASSAGLAGDTQYF. The CDR3 bases are TGTGCCAGCAGTGCCGGACTAGCGGGAGATACGCAGTATTTT.

CDR3 sequence (DNA): TGTGCCAGCAGTTCCCAAAGGGGATATGGCTACACCTTC. Translation gives CASSSQRGYGYTF. This rearrangement joins TRBV6-5 to TRBJ1-2, with D possibly matching TRBD1 (5 bases). V lost 4 bases, J lost 5 bases, and 11 bases lay in between. Germline CDR1 reads MNHEY; CDR2 reads SVGAGI. The CDR3 covers 13 residues.

V usage is TRBV10-3 and J usage is TRBJ2-5; TRBD1 aligns across 7 bases. The ends lost 2 bases at V and 5 bases at J; junction bases unmatched: 8. The germline V gene has CDR1 ENHRY and CDR2 SYGVKD. This CDR3 is 15 amino acids long. The CDR3 reads CAISESTGAGETQYF. CDR3 DNA sequence: TGTGCCATCAGTGAGAGCACAGGGGCTGGGGAGACCCAGTACTTC.

The CDR3 here is CASSSFGNQPQHF. The CDR3 DNA sequence: TGTGCCAGCAGTTCGTTCGGGAATCAGCCCCAGCATTTT. This chain uses TRBV27 with TRBJ1-5; D gene ambiguous. CDR1 MNHEY and CDR2 SMNVEV come from the germline V gene (reference sequence). V was clipped by 4 bases and J by 4 bases, with 8 bases between them. This CDR3 has 13 residues.

The J gene is TRBJ1-3, the V gene TRBV15, with D perhaps matching TRBD1 (5 bases). The CDR3 runs to 18 residues. V lost 4 bases to trimming and J lost 2 bases, with 21 bases between them. From germline, CDR1 is LNHNV and CDR2 YYDKDF (reference sequence). The CDR3 reads CATSNKWRDFSTGNTIYF. CDR3 sequence (DNA): TGTGCCACCAGCAATAAATGGCGGGACTTCAGCACTGGAAACACCATATATTTT.

The rearrangement links TRBV2 to TRBJ2-3; TRBD2 aligns across 14 bases. J was trimmed by 6 bases and V by 4 bases; bases with no gene match: 3. Germline CDR1 and CDR2: SNHLY and FYNNEI. There are 15 residues in the CDR3. CDR3 loop: CASSGLAGGPDTQYF. Here the CDR3 DNA reads TGTGCCAGCAGTGGACTAGCGGGAGGGCCGGATACGCAGTATTTT.

The chain carries TRBV18 and TRBJ2-7; D is uncertain. From germline, CDR1 is KGHSH and CDR2 LQKENI. The CDR3 extends over 11 amino acids. Trimming removed 3 bases at V and 2 bases at J, with 2 bases between. The CDR3 nucleotides read TGTGCCAGCTCACCCGCCTACGAGCAGTACTTC. This gives the protein CASSPAYEQYF.

The chain links TRBV12-3 or TRBV12-4 to TRBJ1-1; 7 bases align to TRBD1. With V trimmed by 5 bases and J by 3 bases, 3 bases remained unmatched. This CDR3 is built from 13 residues. In DNA, the CDR3 is TGTGCCAGCAGTACTGGGACAGACACTGAAGCTTTCTTT. Translated: CASSTGTDTEAFF.

The chain employs TRBV30 and TRBJ2-7; 10 positions agree with TRBD2. The germline V gene encodes CDR1 GTSNPN and CDR2 SVGIG (reference sequence). The CDR3 contains 14 residues. V trimming: 2 bases; J trimming: 4 bases; junction bases outside the gene matches: 5. The CDR3 nucleotides are TGTGCCTGGAGTTACGGACTAGCGGTTTACGAGCAGTACTTC. This encodes CAWSYGLAVYEQYF.

This clone is a singleton in its sample. This rearrangement joins TRBV6-2 or TRBV6-3 to TRBJ2-1; D is undetermined. The V end lost 2 bases, the J end lost 6 bases, and 11 bases lay between the germline ends. The CDR3 loop spans 14 amino acids. Germline-derived CDR1 and CDR2 are MNHEY and SVGEGT. The CDR3 is CASSYRLVFNEQFF. Written as DNA, the CDR3 is TGTGCCAGCAGTTACAGGCTAGTTTTCAATGAGCAGTTCTTC.